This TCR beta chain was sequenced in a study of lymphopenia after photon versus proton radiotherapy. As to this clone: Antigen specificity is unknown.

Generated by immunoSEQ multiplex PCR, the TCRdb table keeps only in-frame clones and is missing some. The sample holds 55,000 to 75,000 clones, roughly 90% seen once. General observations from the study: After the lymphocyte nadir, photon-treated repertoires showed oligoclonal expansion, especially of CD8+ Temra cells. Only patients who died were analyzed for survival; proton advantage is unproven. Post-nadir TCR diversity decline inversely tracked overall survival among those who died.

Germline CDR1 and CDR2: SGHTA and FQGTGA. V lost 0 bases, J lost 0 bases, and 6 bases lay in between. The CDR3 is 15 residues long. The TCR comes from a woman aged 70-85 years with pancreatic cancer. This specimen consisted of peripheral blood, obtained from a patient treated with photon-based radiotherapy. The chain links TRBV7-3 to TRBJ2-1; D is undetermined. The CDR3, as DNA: TGTGCCAGCAGCTTAACATCGAGCTCCTACAATGAGCAGTTCTTC. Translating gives CASSLTSSSYNEQFF.